A single sample gave rise to the 5 T cell receptor beta chains below, sequenced in a study of cytomegalovirus exposure and HLA in healthy donors (dated by TCRdb to about 2017). Receptors were amplified or captured by the immunoSEQ multiplex PCR assay. For the multiplex PCR, a mixture combining 60 forward primers for TCR Vbeta segments and 13 reverse primers for TCR Jbeta segments was used. Imported from immuneACCESS, the table was reduced by TCRdb to in-frame sequences with V and J called. These copies leave out some clones; in studies compared against another copy, an unresolved V gene accounts for under half, and the cause of the remainder is not known. The sample table shows roughly 120,000 clones, and 75% to 85% are seen once. 2.5% to 3% of the sample comes from the top ten. Sequencing input: PBMCs. These receptors originate from a woman aged 18-35 years in good health and CMV-seropositive.

The CDR3 reads CASSTTGVNTEAFF. CDR3 nucleotides: TGTGCCAGCAGCACCACGGGGGTGAACACTGAAGCTTTCTTT. The chain joins TRBV27 to TRBJ1-1, with a weak D call TRBD1 (5 bases). V lost 6 bases, J lost 0 bases, and 11 bases lay in between. CDR1 and CDR2 from the germline V gene are MNHEY and SMNVEV (reference sequence). There are 14 residues in the CDR3.

The V gene is TRBV9, the J gene TRBJ1-2; 9 positions match TRBD1. From germline, CDR1 is SGDLS and CDR2 YYNGEE. Losses at the gene ends were 3 bases for V and 0 bases for J; bases not matched to a gene: 15. The CDR3 totals 19 residues. The CDR3 DNA sequence: TGTGCCAGCAGCGCCCCTCCCGGGACAGGGAGAGACCCTAACTATGGCTACACCTTC. Protein: CASSAPPGTGRDPNYGYTF.

The V and J genes are TRBV5-8 and TRBJ1-2; D not certain. The V end lost 0 bases, the J end lost 4 bases, and 4 bases lay between the germline ends. The CDR3 is 12 residues long. The germline CDR1 and CDR2 sequences are SGHTS and YDEGEE. CDR3: CASSLDIYGYTF. The CDR3 region has the DNA TGTGCCAGCAGCTTGGATATCTATGGCTACACCTTC.

This clone was detected only a few times. The V call is TRBV30, the J call TRBJ2-7; 7 bases line up with TRBD1. V shed 4 bases and J 3 bases; nucleotides not matched to a gene: 3. This CDR3 is built from 12 residues. The germline V gene encodes CDR1 GTSNPN and CDR2 SVGIG (reference sequence). CDR3 region: CAWIRDSYEQYF. The CDR3 DNA follows: TGTGCCTGGATACGGGACAGCTACGAGCAGTACTTC. Using reference TRBV30 and TRBJ2-7 for the parts outside the CDR3, the full variable domain is SQTIHQWPATLVQPVGSPLSLECTVEGTSNPNLYWYRQAAGRGLQLLFYSVGIGQISSEVPQNLSASRPQDRQFILSSKKLLLSDSGFYLCAWIRDSYEQYFGPGTRLTVT.

V and J are TRBV5-1 and TRBJ1-6; 9 positions agree with TRBD1. The CDR3 is made up of 15 amino acids. V dropped 4 bases and J dropped 7; count of bases not matched to a gene: 6. Germline V gene sequence: CDR1 SGHRS, CDR2 YFSETQ. DNA for the CDR3: TGCGCCAGCAGCCCCGGGACAGGGAGAAATTCACCCCTCCACTTT. Amino acid sequence: CASSPGTGRNSPLHF.